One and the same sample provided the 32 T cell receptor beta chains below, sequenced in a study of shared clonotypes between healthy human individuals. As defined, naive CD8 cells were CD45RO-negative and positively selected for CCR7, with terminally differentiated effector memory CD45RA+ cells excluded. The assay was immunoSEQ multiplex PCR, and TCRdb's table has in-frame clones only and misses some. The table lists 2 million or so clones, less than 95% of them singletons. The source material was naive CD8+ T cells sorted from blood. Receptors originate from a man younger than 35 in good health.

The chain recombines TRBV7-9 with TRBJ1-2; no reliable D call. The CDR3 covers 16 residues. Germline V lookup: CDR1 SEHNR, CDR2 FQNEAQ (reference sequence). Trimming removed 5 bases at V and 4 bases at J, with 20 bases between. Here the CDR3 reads CASSPGRAEVSYGYTF. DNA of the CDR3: TGTGCCAGCAGCCCGGGTCGGGCGGAGGTCTCCTATGGCTACACCTTC.

The CDR3 DNA sequence: TGTGCCTGGAGTGGGTCCAATGGGGATGCGCAGTACTTC. Encoded protein: CAWSGSNGDAQYF. This rearrangement joins TRBV30 to TRBJ2-7; D remains unclear. The CDR3 has 13 amino acids. V was clipped by 1 base and J by 9 bases, with 16 bases between them. Germline CDR1 is GTSNPN and CDR2 is SVGIG (reference sequence).

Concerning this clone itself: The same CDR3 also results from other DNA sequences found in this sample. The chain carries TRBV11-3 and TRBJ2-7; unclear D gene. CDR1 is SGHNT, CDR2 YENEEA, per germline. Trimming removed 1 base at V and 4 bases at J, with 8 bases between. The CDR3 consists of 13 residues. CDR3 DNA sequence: TGTGCCAGCAGCTTAGCGGGCTCGTACGAGCAGTACTTC. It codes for CASSLAGSYEQYF.

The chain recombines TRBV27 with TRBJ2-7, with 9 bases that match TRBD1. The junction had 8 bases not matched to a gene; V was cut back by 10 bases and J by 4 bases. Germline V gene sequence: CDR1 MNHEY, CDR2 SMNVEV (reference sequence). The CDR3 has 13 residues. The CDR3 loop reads CATGQGVAYEQYF. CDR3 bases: TGTGCCACGGGACAGGGAGTGGCGTACGAGCAGTACTTC.

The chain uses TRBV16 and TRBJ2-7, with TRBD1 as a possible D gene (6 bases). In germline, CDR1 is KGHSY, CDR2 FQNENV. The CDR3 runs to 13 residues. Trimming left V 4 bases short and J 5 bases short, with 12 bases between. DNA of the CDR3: TGTGCCAGCAGCCTCATTGACAGGAACGAGCAGTACTTC. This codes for CASSLIDRNEQYF. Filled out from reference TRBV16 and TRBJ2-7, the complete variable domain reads GEEVAQTPKHLVRGEGQKAKLYCAPIKGHSYVFWYQQVLKNEFKFLISFQNENVFDETGMPKERFSAKCLPNSPCSLEIQATKLEDSAVYFCASSLIDRNEQYFGPGTRLTVT.

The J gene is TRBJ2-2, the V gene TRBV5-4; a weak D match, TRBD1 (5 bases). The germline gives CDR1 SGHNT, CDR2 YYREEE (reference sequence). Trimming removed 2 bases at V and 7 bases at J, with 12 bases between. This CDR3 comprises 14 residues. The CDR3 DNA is TGTGCCAGCAGCTTTGGTGGGGCTAACGGGGAGCTGTTTTTT. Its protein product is CASSFGGANGELFF.

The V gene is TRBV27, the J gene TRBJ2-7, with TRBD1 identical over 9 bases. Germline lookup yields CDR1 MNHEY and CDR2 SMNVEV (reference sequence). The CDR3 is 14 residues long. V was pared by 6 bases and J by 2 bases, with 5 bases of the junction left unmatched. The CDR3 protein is CASSHGTGPYEQYF. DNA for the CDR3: TGTGCCAGCAGCCACGGGACAGGGCCCTACGAGCAGTACTTC.

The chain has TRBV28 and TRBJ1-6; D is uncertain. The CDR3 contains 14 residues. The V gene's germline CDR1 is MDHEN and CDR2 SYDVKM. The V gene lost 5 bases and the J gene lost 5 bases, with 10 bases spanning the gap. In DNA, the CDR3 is TGTGCCAGCAGTGAGACGGGAAATAATTCACCCCTCCACTTT. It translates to CASSETGNNSPLHF.

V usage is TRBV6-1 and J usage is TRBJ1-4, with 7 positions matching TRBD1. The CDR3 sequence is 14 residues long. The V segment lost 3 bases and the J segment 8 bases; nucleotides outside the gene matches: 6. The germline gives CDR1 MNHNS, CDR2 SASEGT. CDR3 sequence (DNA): TGTGCCAGCAGTGATACGACAGGGTACGAAAAACTGTTTTTT. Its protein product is CASSDTTGYEKLFF.

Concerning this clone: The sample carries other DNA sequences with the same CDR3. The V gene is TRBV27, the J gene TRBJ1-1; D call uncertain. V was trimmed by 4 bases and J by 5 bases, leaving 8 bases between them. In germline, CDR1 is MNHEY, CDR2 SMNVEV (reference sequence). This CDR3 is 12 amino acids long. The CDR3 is CASSSLGTEAFF. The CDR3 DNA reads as TGTGCCAGCAGTTCCTTGGGGACTGAAGCTTTCTTT.

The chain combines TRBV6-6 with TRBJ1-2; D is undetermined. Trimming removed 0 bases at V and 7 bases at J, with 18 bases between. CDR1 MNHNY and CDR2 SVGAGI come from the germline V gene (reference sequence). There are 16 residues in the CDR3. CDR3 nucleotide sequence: TGTGCCAGCAGTTACTCGATTGGGTCTGGGCCCCCTGGCTACACCTTC. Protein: CASSYSIGSGPPGYTF.

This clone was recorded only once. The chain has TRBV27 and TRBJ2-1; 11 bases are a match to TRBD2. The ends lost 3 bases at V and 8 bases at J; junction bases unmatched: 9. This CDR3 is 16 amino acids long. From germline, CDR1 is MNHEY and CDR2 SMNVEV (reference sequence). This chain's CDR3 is CASSFIPASGRYEQFF. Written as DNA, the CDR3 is TGTGCCAGCAGTTTTATTCCCGCTAGCGGGAGGTATGAGCAGTTCTTC.

The CDR3 DNA is TGCAGCAGCGGGACAGGGATGAATGAGCAGTTCTTC. Protein: CSSGTGMNEQFF. The V gene is TRBV29-1, the J gene TRBJ2-1, with TRBD1 matching 9 bases. V lost 8 bases, J lost 7 bases, and 6 bases stayed unmatched. The CDR3 consists of 12 residues. Germline assignment: CDR1 SQVTM and CDR2 ANQGSEA.

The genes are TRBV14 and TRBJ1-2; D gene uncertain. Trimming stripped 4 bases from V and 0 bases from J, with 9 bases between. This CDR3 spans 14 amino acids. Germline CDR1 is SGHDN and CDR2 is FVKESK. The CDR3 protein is CASSPRGTNYGYTF. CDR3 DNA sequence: TGTGCCAGCAGCCCACGGGGTACTAACTATGGCTACACCTTC.

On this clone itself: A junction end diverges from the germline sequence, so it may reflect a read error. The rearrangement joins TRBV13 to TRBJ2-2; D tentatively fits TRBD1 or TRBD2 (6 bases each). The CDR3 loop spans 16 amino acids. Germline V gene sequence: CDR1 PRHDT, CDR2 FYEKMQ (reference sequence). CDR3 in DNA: TGTGCCAGCACCTTAGGAGGGACAACTAACACCGGGGAGCTGTTTTTT. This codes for CASTLGGTTNTGELFF.

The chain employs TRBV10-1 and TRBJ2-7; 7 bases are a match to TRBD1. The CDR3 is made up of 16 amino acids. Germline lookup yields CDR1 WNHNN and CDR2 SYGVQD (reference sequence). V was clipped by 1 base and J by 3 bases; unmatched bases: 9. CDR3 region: CASSEFRQGPFYEQYF. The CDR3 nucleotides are TGCGCCAGCAGTGAGTTCCGACAGGGACCTTTCTACGAGCAGTACTTC.

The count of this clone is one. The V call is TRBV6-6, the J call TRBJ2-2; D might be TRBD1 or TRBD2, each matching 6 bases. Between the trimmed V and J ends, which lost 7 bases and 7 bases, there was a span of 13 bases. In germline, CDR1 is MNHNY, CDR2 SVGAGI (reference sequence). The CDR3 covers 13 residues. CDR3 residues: CASIQGGSGELFF. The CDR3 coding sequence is TGTGCCAGCATCCAAGGGGGGAGCGGGGAGCTGTTTTTT.

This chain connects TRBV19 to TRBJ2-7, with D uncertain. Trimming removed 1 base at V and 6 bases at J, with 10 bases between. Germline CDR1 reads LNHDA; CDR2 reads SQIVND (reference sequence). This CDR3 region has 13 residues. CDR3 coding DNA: TGTGCCAGTAGTATAGCTCCAGTCGGCGAGCAGTACTTC. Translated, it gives CASSIAPVGEQYF.

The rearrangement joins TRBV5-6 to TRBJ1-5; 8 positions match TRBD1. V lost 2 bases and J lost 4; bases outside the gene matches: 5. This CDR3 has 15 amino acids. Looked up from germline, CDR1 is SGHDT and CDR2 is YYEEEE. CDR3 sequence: CASSFGTGQNQPQHF. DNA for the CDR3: TGTGCCAGCAGCTTTGGGACAGGACAGAATCAGCCCCAGCATTTT.

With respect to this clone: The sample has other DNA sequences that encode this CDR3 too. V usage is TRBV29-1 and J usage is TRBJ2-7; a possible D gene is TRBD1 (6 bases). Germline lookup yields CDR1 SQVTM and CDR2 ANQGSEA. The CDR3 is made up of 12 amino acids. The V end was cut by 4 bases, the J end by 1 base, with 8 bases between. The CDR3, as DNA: TGCAGCGTTGCAACAGGGTCCTACGAGCAGTACTTC. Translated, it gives CSVATGSYEQYF.

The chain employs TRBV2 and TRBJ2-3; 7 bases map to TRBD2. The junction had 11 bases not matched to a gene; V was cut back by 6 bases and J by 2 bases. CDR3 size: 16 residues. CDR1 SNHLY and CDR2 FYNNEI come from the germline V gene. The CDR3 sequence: CASRGGLVIATDTQYF. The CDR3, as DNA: TGTGCCAGCAGGGGAGGACTAGTAATAGCCACAGATACGCAGTATTTT.

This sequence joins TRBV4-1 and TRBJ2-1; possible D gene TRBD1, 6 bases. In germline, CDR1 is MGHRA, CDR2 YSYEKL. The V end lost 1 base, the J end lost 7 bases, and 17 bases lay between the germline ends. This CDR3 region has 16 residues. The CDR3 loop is CASSQVLSTGHNEQFF. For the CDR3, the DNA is TGCGCCAGCAGCCAAGTGTTAAGTACAGGGCATAATGAGCAGTTCTTC.

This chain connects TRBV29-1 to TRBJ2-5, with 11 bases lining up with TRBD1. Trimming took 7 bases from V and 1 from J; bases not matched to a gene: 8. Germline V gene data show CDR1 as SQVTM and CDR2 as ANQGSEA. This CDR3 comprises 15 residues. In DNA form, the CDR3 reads TGCAGCGCCCCGGTAGGGACAGGGGGCCAAGAGACCCAGTACTTC. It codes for CSAPVGTGGQETQYF. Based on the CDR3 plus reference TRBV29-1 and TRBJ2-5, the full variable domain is SAVISQKPSRDICQRGTSLTIQCQVDSQVTMMFWYRQQPGQSLTLIATANQGSEATYESGFVIDKFPISRPNLTFSTLTVSNMSPEDSSIYLCSAPVGTGGQETQYFGPGTRLLVL.

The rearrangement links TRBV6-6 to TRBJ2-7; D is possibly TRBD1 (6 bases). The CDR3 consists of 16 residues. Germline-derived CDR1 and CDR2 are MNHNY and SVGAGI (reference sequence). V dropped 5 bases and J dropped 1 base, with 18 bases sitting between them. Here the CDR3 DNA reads TGTGCCAGCAGTACCCTCGTAGGGGGTGATTCCTACGAGCAGTACTTC. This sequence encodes CASSTLVGGDSYEQYF.

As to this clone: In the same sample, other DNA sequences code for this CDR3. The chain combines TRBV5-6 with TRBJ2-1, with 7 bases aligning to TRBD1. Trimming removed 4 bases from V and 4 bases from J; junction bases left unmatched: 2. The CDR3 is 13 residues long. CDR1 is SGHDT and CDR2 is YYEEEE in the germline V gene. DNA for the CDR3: TGTGCCAGCAGCCGACAGGGTTACAATGAGCAGTTCTTC. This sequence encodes CASSRQGYNEQFF.

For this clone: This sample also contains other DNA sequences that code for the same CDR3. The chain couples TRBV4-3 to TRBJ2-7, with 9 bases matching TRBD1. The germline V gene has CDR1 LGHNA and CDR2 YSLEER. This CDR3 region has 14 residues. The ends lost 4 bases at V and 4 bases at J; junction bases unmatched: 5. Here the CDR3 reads CASSPGTGNYEQYF. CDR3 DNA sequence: TGCGCCAGCAGCCCCGGGACAGGGAATTACGAGCAGTACTTC.

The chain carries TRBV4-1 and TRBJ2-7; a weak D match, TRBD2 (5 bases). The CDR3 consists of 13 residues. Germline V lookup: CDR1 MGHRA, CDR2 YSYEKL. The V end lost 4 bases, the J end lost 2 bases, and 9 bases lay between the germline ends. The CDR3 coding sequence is TGCGCCAGCAGCCGAGGGAGCCCCTACGAGCAGTACTTC. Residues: CASSRGSPYEQYF.

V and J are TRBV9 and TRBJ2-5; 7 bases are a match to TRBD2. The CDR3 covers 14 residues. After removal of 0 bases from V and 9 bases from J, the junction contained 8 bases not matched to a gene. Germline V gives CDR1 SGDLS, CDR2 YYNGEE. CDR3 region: CASSVEGGSGPQYF. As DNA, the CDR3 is TGTGCCAGCAGCGTAGAGGGCGGGAGCGGGCCCCAGTACTTC.

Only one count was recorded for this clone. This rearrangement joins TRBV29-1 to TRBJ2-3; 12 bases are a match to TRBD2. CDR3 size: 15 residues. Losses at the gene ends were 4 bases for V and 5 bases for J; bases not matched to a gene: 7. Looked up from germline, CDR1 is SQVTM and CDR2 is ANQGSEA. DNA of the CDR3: TGCAGCGTTGGACTAGCGGGAGCCCAAGTAGATACGCAGTATTTT. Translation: CSVGLAGAQVDTQYF.

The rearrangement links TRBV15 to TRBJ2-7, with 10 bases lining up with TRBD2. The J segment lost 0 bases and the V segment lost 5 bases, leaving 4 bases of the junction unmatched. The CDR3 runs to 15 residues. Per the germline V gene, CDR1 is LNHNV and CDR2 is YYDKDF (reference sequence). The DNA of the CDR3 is TGTGCCACCAGCTTCGGACTAGCGGCCTCCTACGAGCAGTACTTC. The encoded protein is CATSFGLAASYEQYF.

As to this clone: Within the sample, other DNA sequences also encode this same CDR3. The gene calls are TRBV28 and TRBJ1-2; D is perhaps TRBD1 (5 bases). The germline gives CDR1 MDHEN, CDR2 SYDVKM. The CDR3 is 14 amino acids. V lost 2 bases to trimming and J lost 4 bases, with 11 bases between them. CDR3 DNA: TGTGCCAGCAGTTTAACCGGGGCGGGCTATGGCTACACCTTC. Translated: CASSLTGAGYGYTF.

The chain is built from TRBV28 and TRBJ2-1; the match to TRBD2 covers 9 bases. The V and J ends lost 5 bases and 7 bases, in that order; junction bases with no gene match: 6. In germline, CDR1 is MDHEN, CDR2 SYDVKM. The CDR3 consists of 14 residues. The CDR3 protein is CASSPAGGPNEQFF. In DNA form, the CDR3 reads TGTGCCAGCAGTCCAGCGGGGGGCCCGAATGAGCAGTTCTTC.